The 25 T cell receptor beta chains reported below all come from one sample, sequenced in a study of T cells after posttransplantation cyclophosphamide. Clones were read by immunoSEQ multiplex PCR, and TCRdb kept only the in-frame ones, dropping some. The sample holds about 4,700 clones, more than 60% seen once. Sample: memory CD8+ T cells sorted from blood. The source is a woman aged 55-69 years in good health, CMV-negative, and a related stem cell transplant donor.

This rearrangement joins TRBV6-6 to TRBJ2-1, with 8 positions matching TRBD1. This CDR3 is built from 14 residues. The germline gives CDR1 MNHNY, CDR2 SVGAGI (reference sequence). Unmatched junction bases numbered 4, after V lost 7 bases and J lost 2 bases. The CDR3 DNA reads TGTGCCAGCACCGGACAGGGCGCCTACAATGAGCAGTTCTTC. Residues: CASTGQGAYNEQFF.

The gene calls are TRBV7-2 and TRBJ2-1; 13 bases fit TRBD2. CDR1 is SGHTA, CDR2 FQGNSA, per germline. This CDR3 is 17 amino acids long. The V gene end was trimmed by 5 bases and the J gene end by 10 bases; junction bases not matched to a gene: 14. CDR3 nucleotide sequence: TGTGCCAGCAGCACCCTACTAGCGGGGGGGCCTGTTGGGGAGCAGTTCTTC. Residues: CASSTLLAGGPVGEQFF.

DNA for the CDR3: TGCGCCAGCAGCTTGGTGTCAGGCAGCACTTACGAGCAGTACTTC. As protein: CASSLVSGSTYEQYF. This chain joins TRBV5-1 and TRBJ2-7, with unresolved D. From germline, CDR1 is SGHRS and CDR2 YFSETQ. This CDR3 spans 15 amino acids. V was shortened by 0 bases and J by 4 bases, with 14 bases between the two germline ends.

The V gene is TRBV7-8, the J gene TRBJ2-7; 7 bases agree with TRBD2. V lost 4 bases, J lost 3 bases, and 6 bases stayed unmatched. The germline gives CDR1 SGHVS, CDR2 FQNEAQ. The CDR3 has 14 residues. CDR3 protein: CASSYTRDYYEQYF. The CDR3 coding sequence is TGTGCCAGCAGCTACACCCGGGACTACTACGAGCAGTACTTC. Full variable domain (missing parts from reference TRBV7-8 and TRBJ2-7): GAGVSQSPRYKVAKRGQDVALRCDPISGHVSLFWYQQALGQGPEFLTYFQNEAQLDKSGLPSDRFFAERPEGSVSTLKIQRTQQEDSAVYLCASSYTRDYYEQYFGPGTRLTVT.

The V call is TRBV5-8, the J call TRBJ2-5, with D tentatively TRBD1 (5 bases). Trimming pared 2 bases from V and 6 bases from J, leaving 14 bases between. Germline lookup yields CDR1 SGHTS and CDR2 YDEGEE. The CDR3 loop spans 14 amino acids. The CDR3 region is CASSLDRGGKTQYF. The CDR3 bases are TGTGCCAGCAGCTTAGATAGGGGTGGGAAGACCCAGTACTTC.

This clone showed up just once. The CDR3 sequence is CASSFGASYSNQPQHF. CDR3 in DNA: TGTGCCAGCAGCTTCGGAGCCTCCTATAGCAATCAGCCCCAGCATTTT. V is TRBV7-8 and J is TRBJ1-5, with D unresolved. This CDR3 has 16 residues. Deletions cut 3 bases from V and 0 bases from J, with 12 bases between. Per germline, CDR1 SGHVS and CDR2 FQNEAQ.

This clone was found a few times. The chain has TRBV19 and TRBJ2-1; D remains unclear. V was trimmed by 7 bases and J by 8 bases, leaving 12 bases between them. This CDR3 spans 12 amino acids. Germline values: CDR1 LNHDA, CDR2 SQIVND (reference sequence). CDR3 DNA: TGTGCCAGTAAAGCATCATTCGATGAGCAGTTCTTC. It codes for CASKASFDEQFF. Based on the CDR3 plus reference TRBV19 and TRBJ2-1, the full variable domain is DGGITQSPKYLFRKEGQNVTLSCEQNLNHDAMYWYRQDPGQGLRLIYYSQIVNDFQKGDIAEGYSVSREKKESFPLTVTSAQKNPTAFYLCASKASFDEQFFGPGTRLTVL.

The V gene is TRBV14, the J gene TRBJ1-1; D remains ambiguous. V lost 4 bases and J lost 1, with 10 bases in between. Germline assignment: CDR1 SGHDN and CDR2 FVKESK. This CDR3 is 14 amino acids long. This chain's CDR3 is CASSPLFSNTEAFF. The CDR3 nucleotides read TGTGCCAGCAGCCCCTTGTTTTCGAACACTGAAGCTTTCTTT. Full variable domain (outside the CDR3, taken from reference TRBV14 and TRBJ1-1): EAGVTQFPSHSVIEKGQTVTLRCDPISGHDNLYWYRRVMGKEIKFLLHFVKESKQDESGMPNNRFLAERTGGTYSTLKVQPAELEDSGVYFCASSPLFSNTEAFFGQGTRLTVV.

This clone has a handful of counts. This chain links TRBV5-6 with TRBJ1-2; 8 nucleotides agree with TRBD1. Losses at the gene ends were 0 bases for V and 6 bases for J; bases not matched to a gene: 4. CDR1 and CDR2 (germline): SGHDT, YYEEEE. This CDR3 contains 14 residues. This CDR3 reads CASSLGSGGNGYTF. The CDR3 region has the DNA TGTGCCAGCAGCTTGGGGTCAGGGGGCAATGGCTACACCTTC.

This clone was observed a handful of times. The chain employs TRBV4-1 and TRBJ1-1; D is uncertain. This CDR3 is built from 15 residues. Looked up from germline, CDR1 is MGHRA and CDR2 is YSYEKL. Trimming pared 1 base from V and 2 bases from J, leaving 11 bases between. The CDR3, as DNA: TGCGCCAGCAGCCAAGTCAGCGACGGAAACACTGAAGCTTTCTTT. Its translation is CASSQVSDGNTEAFF.

This chain links TRBV19 with TRBJ2-1; 7 bases match TRBD1. The CDR3 length is 15 residues. J lost 7 bases, V lost 8 bases, and 14 bases had no gene match. CDR1 is LNHDA and CDR2 is SQIVND in the germline V gene (reference sequence). The CDR3 region has the DNA TGTGCCAGTGGTTGGTCCAGGGGGATAAGGAATGAGCAGTTCTTC. This gives the protein CASGWSRGIRNEQFF. The entire variable domain, with the rest obtained from reference TRBV19 and TRBJ2-1, is as follows: DGGITQSPKYLFRKEGQNVTLSCEQNLNHDAMYWYRQDPGQGLRLIYYSQIVNDFQKGDIAEGYSVSREKKESFPLTVTSAQKNPTAFYLCASGWSRGIRNEQFFGPGTRLTVL.

The genes are TRBV2 and TRBJ2-7; 8 nucleotides agree with TRBD1. The junction had 4 bases not matched to a gene; V was cut back by 6 bases and J by 3 bases. This CDR3 spans 13 amino acids. Germline assignment: CDR1 SNHLY and CDR2 FYNNEI. This CDR3 reads CASSRDRNYEQYF. DNA for the CDR3: TGTGCCAGCAGCCGGGACAGGAACTACGAGCAGTACTTC.

The chain is built from TRBV6-4 and TRBJ2-1, with 9 nucleotides matching TRBD2. V shed 0 bases, J shed 5 bases, and the junction held 2 bases outside the gene matches. Germline V gene data show CDR1 as MRHNA and CDR2 as SNTAGT. The CDR3 runs 15 residues. The CDR3 region is CASSDSTSGHNEQFF. The DNA for the CDR3 is TGTGCCAGCAGTGACTCGACTAGCGGCCACAATGAGCAGTTCTTC.

Judged by abundance, this clone is medium-sized. The V gene is TRBV28, the J gene TRBJ1-4, with 7 bases lining up with TRBD1. The CDR3 sequence is 14 residues long. The V gene's germline CDR1 is MDHEN and CDR2 SYDVKM. Trimming removed 3 bases from V and 10 bases from J; junction bases left unmatched: 8. The CDR3, as DNA: TGTGCCAGCAGTTTCGGGACAGCCTGGGGAAAACTGTTTTTT. It is translated as CASSFGTAWGKLFF.

The chain employs TRBV30 and TRBJ2-7; tentatively, D is TRBD1 (6 bases). Germline values: CDR1 GTSNPN, CDR2 SVGIG (reference sequence). Trimming left V 3 bases short and J 2 bases short, with 17 bases between. CDR3 size: 15 residues. CDR3 residues: CAWRASRGPPYEQYF. The CDR3 DNA sequence: TGTGCCTGGAGGGCTTCCAGGGGCCCTCCCTACGAGCAGTACTTC.

The V call is TRBV5-1, the J call TRBJ2-3; 7 bases are a match to TRBD1. V shed 2 bases, J shed 5 bases, and the junction held 5 bases outside the gene matches. The CDR3 covers 14 residues. Germline V CDR1 and CDR2: SGHRS, YFSETQ. The CDR3 DNA is TGCGCCAGCAGCTTCGCAGGGGGAATAGATACGCAGTATTTT. As protein: CASSFAGGIDTQYF.

The J gene is TRBJ2-3, the V gene TRBV7-9; no definite D call. Looked up from germline, CDR1 is SEHNR and CDR2 is FQNEAQ (reference sequence). V was shortened by 3 bases and J by 0 bases, with 13 bases between the two germline ends. CDR3 size: 16 residues. The chain's CDR3 is CASSFGISPSTDTQYF. The DNA of the CDR3 is TGTGCCAGCAGCTTTGGCATATCCCCTAGCACAGATACGCAGTATTTT.

The chain uses TRBV2 and TRBJ2-2; no reliable D call. CDR1 is SNHLY, CDR2 FYNNEI, per germline. V lost 9 bases, J lost 1 base, and 6 bases lay in between. This CDR3 is built from 12 residues. The CDR3 loop is CARYRNTGELFF. DNA of the CDR3: TGTGCCAGATATCGGAACACCGGGGAGCTGTTTTTT.

The chain recombines TRBV7-9 with TRBJ2-2; 7 nucleotides match TRBD1. Germline CDR1 and CDR2: SEHNR and FQNEAQ (reference sequence). Germline trimming cut 5 bases from V and 4 bases from J; bases unmatched to any gene: 4. The CDR3 loop spans 14 amino acids. The CDR3 DNA follows: TGTGCCAGCAGCCCGGGGACAGTCACCGGGGAGCTGTTTTTT. Amino acids: CASSPGTVTGELFF.

This rearrangement joins TRBV27 to TRBJ2-1, with 8 bases identical to TRBD2. V trimming: 5 bases; J trimming: 6 bases; junction bases outside the gene matches: 9. The CDR3 runs to 15 residues. Germline values: CDR1 MNHEY, CDR2 SMNVEV (reference sequence). In nucleotides, the CDR3 is TGTGCCAGCAGTCCCGGGAGGGCCAGTTTCAATGAGCAGTTCTTC. This encodes CASSPGRASFNEQFF.

V gene TRBV29-1 combines with J gene TRBJ2-1; 8 bases fit TRBD2. The CDR3 sequence is 15 residues long. Germline-derived CDR1 and CDR2 are SQVTM and ANQGSEA. After removal of 6 bases from V and 0 bases from J, the junction contained 7 bases not matched to a gene. The CDR3 loop reads CSVAIAGSSYNEQFF. CDR3 sequence (DNA): TGCAGCGTCGCTATAGCGGGGAGCTCCTACAATGAGCAGTTCTTC.

The chain is built from TRBV7-6 and TRBJ1-1; 10 bases match TRBD1. The CDR3 totals 15 residues. With V trimmed by 5 bases and J by 0 bases, 3 bases remained unmatched. Per the germline V gene, CDR1 is SGHVS and CDR2 is FNYEAQ. In DNA form, the CDR3 reads TGTGCCAGCAGCCCAGGACAGGGGGTGAACACTGAAGCTTTCTTT. This translates into CASSPGQGVNTEAFF.

V usage is TRBV4-3 and J usage is TRBJ2-3, with a possible D match to TRBD2 (7 bases). CDR1 LGHNA and CDR2 YSLEER come from the germline V gene. V lost 5 bases, J lost 5 bases, and 17 bases lay in between. The CDR3 loop spans 15 amino acids. In DNA form, the CDR3 reads TGCGCCAGCAGCGCGAAGGGGGGGGCCGGAGATACGCAGTATTTT. It is translated as CASSAKGGAGDTQYF.

This clone was seen a single time. The V gene is TRBV29-1, the J gene TRBJ2-3, with 7 bases fitting TRBD2. The CDR3 spans 15 residues. The J segment lost 5 bases and the V segment lost 5 bases, leaving 13 bases of the junction unmatched. Germline V gene lookup returns CDR1 SQVTM and CDR2 ANQGSEA. CDR3 sequence (DNA): TGCAGCGTTTTACAGGAGGGAGGGTGGGGAGATACGCAGTATTTT. Its protein product is CSVLQEGGWGDTQYF.

The chain recombines TRBV9 with TRBJ2-1; possibly TRBD2 for D (5 bases). This CDR3 is built from 13 residues. The germline CDR1 and CDR2 sequences are SGDLS and YYNGEE. Trimming shortened V by 0 bases and J by 8 bases, and 9 bases separated the two germline ends. CDR3 sequence (DNA): TGTGCCAGCAGCGTAGGAGGGTCGGATGAGCAGTTCTTC. Translated: CASSVGGSDEQFF.